This paragraph covers one T cell receptor beta chain sequence. What it binds is unknown. A read error may produce the germline difference seen at one junction end. This sample is drawn from a study of cytomegalovirus exposure and HLA in healthy donors. Points from the study as a whole: When the data were analyzed later, several of the most significant clusters appeared to be linked to common viral pathogens.

Germline V gene lookup returns CDR1 SNHLY and CDR2 FYNNEI. CDR3 length: 11 amino acids. PCR involved 60 Vbeta and 13 Jbeta primers. Assay used: immunoSEQ multiplex PCR; TCRdb lists only in-frame clones, some missing. The repertoire holds over 120,000 clones, 80% seen once, with around 4.4% in the top ten. Sequenced material: PBMCs. V and J are TRBV2 and TRBJ1-2; D is unresolved. The TCR originated in a man in his forties or fifties in good health and CMV-seronegative. Written as DNA, the CDR3 is TGTGCCAGCAGTGAACGGGTGGCATCCCTCTTC. It specifies CASSERVASLF. Supplemented by reference TRBV2 and TRBJ1-2, the full variable domain reads EPEVTQTPSHQVTQMGQEVILRCVPISNHLYFYWYRQILGQKVEFLVSFYNNEISEKSEIFDDQFSVERPDGSNFTLKIRSTKLEDSAMYFCASSERVASLFGSGTRLTVV.